This is a list of T cell receptor beta chains from one sample in a study of shared clonotypes between healthy human individuals. The table came from immunoSEQ multiplex PCR; TCRdb's copy has only in-frame clones and leaves some out. The profile shows roughly 76,000 clones, around 57% of them singletons. The source material was memory CD8+ T cells sorted from blood. The source of these receptors is a man aged 25 to 45 in good health. CDR3s include the opening cysteine and the closing phenylalanine or tryptophan. D genes are given only for firm matches. Rows may omit the clone size; those that give it use once, few, many or a size class.

j_call	d_call	v_call	clone_size	cdr3_nt	cdr3_aa
TRBJ2-3	TRBD1	TRBV23-1	-	TGCGCCAGCAGTCAGCCGGGAATCGGGACAGGGGCCCCCACAGATACGCAGTATTTT	CASSQPGIGTGAPTDTQYF
TRBJ2-7	-	TRBV11-2	few	TGTGCCAGCAGCTTAGTGGGTTCGTTCGAGCAGTACTTC	CASSLVGSFEQYF
TRBJ2-2	-	TRBV7-9	-	TGTGCCAGCAGCCCCCGGACAAACACCGGGGAGCTGTTTTTT	CASSPRTNTGELFF
TRBJ1-5	-	TRBV2	few	TGTGCCAGCAGCCAAGCCCAGGGTTTTGGGCAGCCCCAGCATTTT	CASSQAQGFGQPQHF
TRBJ2-3	-	TRBV28	-	TGTGCCAGCAGTTTATCGGTATCCACAGATACGCAGTATTTT	CASSLSVSTDTQYF
TRBJ2-1	-	TRBV6-5	once	TGTGCCAGCAGCCATAGTAATGAGCAGTTCTTC	CASSHSNEQFF
TRBJ2-1	TRBD2	TRBV19	once	TGTGCCAGTAGTCACCTGGGACTAGCGGGAGAGGTTAATGAGCAGTTCTTC	CASSHLGLAGEVNEQFF
TRBJ2-3	-	TRBV20-1	-	TGCAGTGAAGGGGCAGGAGATACGCAGTATTTT	CSEGAGDTQYF
TRBJ1-1	-	TRBV14	-	TGTGCCAGCAGCCAATTTCCCCAGGCGGGCACTGAAGCTTTCTTT	CASSQFPQAGTEAFF
TRBJ1-1	-	TRBV7-9	-	TGTGCCAGCAGCTCTCCCATAGGGGTCCCCATGAACACTGAAGCTTTCTTT	CASSSPIGVPMNTEAFF
TRBJ2-7	TRBD1	TRBV6-6	few	TGTGCCAGCAGTTACTCCGGGACAGGGGGCTACGAGCAGTACTTC	CASSYSGTGGYEQYF
TRBJ1-2	-	TRBV28	-	TGTGCCAGCAGTTTAACTACTAACTATGGCTACACCTTC	CASSLTTNYGYTF
TRBJ2-6	-	TRBV6-1	few	TGTGCCAGCAGTGAAAAGACTGCCACTGGGGCCAACGTCCTGACTTTC	CASSEKTATGANVLTF
TRBJ1-2	-	TRBV5-1	many	TGCGCCAGCAGCTTTACAGAAACCCATGGCTACACCTTC	CASSFTETHGYTF
TRBJ2-2	TRBD1	TRBV7-3	-	TGTGCCAGCAGCCCCGGACAGGGGGCGTTTGCCGGGGAGCTGTTTTTT	CASSPGQGAFAGELFF
TRBJ2-7	TRBD2	TRBV28	-	TGTGCCAGCAGTTTCCTCCTAGCGGGAGCCTCCTACGAGCAGTACTTC	CASSFLLAGASYEQYF
TRBJ1-2	-	TRBV7-4	-	TGTGCCAGCAGCCAAAAGATGGATTTC	CASSQKMDF
TRBJ2-7	-	TRBV7-6	-	TGTGCCAGCAGCTTGGGACTGGGGCAGTACTTC	CASSLGLGQYF
TRBJ1-3	-	TRBV4-1	-	TGCGCCAGCAGCCAATCTCCTGGGGTCGGAAACACCATATATTTT	CASSQSPGVGNTIYF
TRBJ2-1	TRBD1	TRBV19	-	TGTGCCAGTAGTATAGATGGGACAGGGCTTGAGCAGTTCTTC	CASSIDGTGLEQFF
TRBJ2-5	-	TRBV7-9	few	TGTGCCAGCAGCTTAGTAAGGGTGGGAAGAGAGACCCAGTACTTC	CASSLVRVGRETQYF
TRBJ1-1	-	TRBV29-1	-	TGCAGCGTAACAAGACCGGGGAGAACTGAAGCTTTCTTT	CSVTRPGRTEAFF
TRBJ2-3	-	TRBV19	few	TGTGCCAGTAGTATAGGCAGGAGGCCAGATACGCAGTATTTT	CASSIGRRPDTQYF
TRBJ1-5	-	TRBV19	few	TGTGCCAGTAGCCGCTCGAGGGACAGCAATCAGCCCCAGCATTTT	CASSRSRDSNQPQHF
TRBJ1-5	-	TRBV15	-	TGTGCCACCAGCAATCTGCCCCCGGGGGGCAATCAGCCCCAGCATTTT	CATSNLPPGGNQPQHF
TRBJ1-1	-	TRBV6-5	-	TGTGCCAGCAGTTACGGTTCAGGGTTGACTGAAGCTTTCTTT	CASSYGSGLTEAFF
TRBJ2-5	TRBD2	TRBV18	-	TGTGCCAGCTCACCCCCTAGCGGGAAAGAGACCCAGTACTTC	CASSPPSGKETQYF
TRBJ1-1	-	TRBV11-2	few	TGTGCCAGCAGCTTAGACCGGGGTAGGAACACTGAAGCTTTCTTT	CASSLDRGRNTEAFF
TRBJ2-3	TRBD2	TRBV4-2	-	TGTGCCAGCAGCCCGAATAGCGGGAGCGACACAGATACGCAGTATTTT	CASSPNSGSDTDTQYF
TRBJ1-1	-	TRBV4-3	-	TGCGCCAGCAGCCAGCGGGACGTCTCGAACACTGAAGCTTTCTTT	CASSQRDVSNTEAFF
TRBJ2-3	-	TRBV7-2	-	TGTGCCAGCAGCTCATGGGACATCTCCACAGATACGCAGTATTTT	CASSSWDISTDTQYF
TRBJ2-6	-	TRBV7-7	-	TGTGCCAGCAGTCCACTGGGGTTAATACCCTACTCTGGGGCCAACGTCCTGACTTTC	CASSPLGLIPYSGANVLTF
TRBJ2-1	TRBD1	TRBV7-8	-	TGTGCCAGCAGCCTATGGGGACAGGGTCCCAATGAGCAGTTCTTC	CASSLWGQGPNEQFF
TRBJ2-7	-	TRBV27	-	TGTGCCAGCAGTTTGGGTTTGGGTCGGCAGTACTTC	CASSLGLGRQYF
TRBJ2-7	TRBD2	TRBV6-5	-	TGTGCCAGCGCATACCGGGAGGGAACGTACGAGCAGTACTTC	CASAYREGTYEQYF
TRBJ1-1	-	TRBV21-1	few	TGTGCCAGCAGCACGGCAGGGGACACTGAAGCTTTCTTT	CASSTAGDTEAFF
TRBJ1-2	-	TRBV28	-	TGTGCCAGCAGTTTACCCCAAGGGGGACGCTATGGCTACACCTTC	CASSLPQGGRYGYTF
TRBJ2-2	-	TRBV2	few	TGTGCCAGCGGCCCACCGAACACCGGGGAGCTGTTTTTT	CASGPPNTGELFF
TRBJ2-1	-	TRBV7-9	-	TGTGCCAGCAGCTCCTTGGGAGGAGTGGTGAATGAGCAGTTCTTC	CASSSLGGVVNEQFF
TRBJ2-7	-	TRBV11-2	-	TGTGCCAGCAGCTTCTCGTCCTCTAGGGAGCAGTACTTC	CASSFSSSREQYF
TRBJ1-2	TRBD1	TRBV6-1	-	TGTGCCAGCAGTGGTTCCGGGACAGGTTATCTCGTTCTGTATGGCTACACCTTC	CASSGSGTGYLVLYGYTF
TRBJ2-3	TRBD2	TRBV30	-	TGTGCCTGGGAGGGACTAGCGGGAATTGATACGCAGTATTTT	CAWEGLAGIDTQYF
TRBJ2-7	-	TRBV9	medium-sized	TGTGCCAGCAGCGTATACCCGGGAGTAAGCTACGAGCAGTACTTC	CASSVYPGVSYEQYF
TRBJ2-7	-	TRBV19	-	TGTGCCAGTAGTGGGGTCGGCTACGAGCAGTACTTC	CASSGVGYEQYF
TRBJ2-3	TRBD2	TRBV29-1	-	TGCAGCGTTTCAGCGGGGGATACGCAGTATTTT	CSVSAGDTQYF
TRBJ2-1	-	TRBV6-4	-	TGTGCCAGCAGTCCCAGGGGAAGTGCCTACAATGAGCAGTTCTTC	CASSPRGSAYNEQFF
TRBJ2-3	TRBD2	TRBV29-1	medium-sized	TGCAGCGTTGTTCCGGCGGGAGGAACAGATACGCAGTATTTT	CSVVPAGGTDTQYF
TRBJ2-7	-	TRBV11-2	-	TGTGCCAGCAGCGTAGTGGTCCTCTACGAGCAGTACTTC	CASSVVVLYEQYF
TRBJ2-1	-	TRBV7-9	-	TGTGCCAGCAGTCGAAGGGACACGAGGGAGCAGTTCTTC	CASSRRDTREQFF
TRBJ2-1	-	TRBV11-2	-	TGTGCCAGCAGCCTCCCAAGGGGGTACTCCTACAATGAGCAGTTCTTC	CASSLPRGYSYNEQFF
TRBJ2-1	-	TRBV6-1	-	TGTGCCAGCAGCTCAAGCGGAAGCTCCTACAATGAGCAGTTCTTC	CASSSSGSSYNEQFF
TRBJ2-7	TRBD2	TRBV29-1	few	TGCAGCGTTGATGGCGGGAGTAGGTACGAGCAGTACTTC	CSVDGGSRYEQYF
TRBJ2-7	TRBD1	TRBV4-2	-	TGTGCCAGCAGCCCCCACGCGTCAGGGACAGGGGGAATCGGCGAGCAGTACTTC	CASSPHASGTGGIGEQYF
TRBJ2-3	-	TRBV29-1	-	TGCAGCGTTGAAGGTCGGGAGAGGGATACGCAGTATTTT	CSVEGRERDTQYF
TRBJ1-1	-	TRBV28	-	TGTGCCAGCAGTTTACCGGGGCTGAACACTGAAGCTTTCTTT	CASSLPGLNTEAFF